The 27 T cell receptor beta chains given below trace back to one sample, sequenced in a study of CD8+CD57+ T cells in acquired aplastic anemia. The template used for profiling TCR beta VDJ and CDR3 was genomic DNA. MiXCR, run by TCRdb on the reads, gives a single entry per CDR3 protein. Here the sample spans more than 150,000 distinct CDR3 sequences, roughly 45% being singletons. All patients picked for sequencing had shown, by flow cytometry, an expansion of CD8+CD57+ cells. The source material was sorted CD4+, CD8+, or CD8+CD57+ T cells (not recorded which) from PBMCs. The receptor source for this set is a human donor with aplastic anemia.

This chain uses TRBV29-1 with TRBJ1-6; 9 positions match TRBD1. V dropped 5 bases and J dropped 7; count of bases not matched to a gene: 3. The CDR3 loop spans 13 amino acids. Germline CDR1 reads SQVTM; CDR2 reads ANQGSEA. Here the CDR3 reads CSVRDRANSPLHF. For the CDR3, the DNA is TGCAGCGTTCGGGACAGGGCAAATTCACCCCTCCACTTT.

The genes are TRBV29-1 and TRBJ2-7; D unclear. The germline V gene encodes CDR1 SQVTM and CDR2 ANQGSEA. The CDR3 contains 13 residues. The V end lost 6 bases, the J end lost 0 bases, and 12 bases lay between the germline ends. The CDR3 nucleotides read TGCAGCGTCGAAAGTTTGGCCTCCTACGAGCAGTACTTC. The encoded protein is CSVESLASYEQYF.

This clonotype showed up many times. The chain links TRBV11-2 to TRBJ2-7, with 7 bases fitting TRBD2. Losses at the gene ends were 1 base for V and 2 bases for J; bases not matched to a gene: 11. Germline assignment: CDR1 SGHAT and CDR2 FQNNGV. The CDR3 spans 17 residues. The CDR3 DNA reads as TGTGCCAGCAGCTTAGTGGGGGGGGACTCCGCTGCCTACGAGCAGTACTTC. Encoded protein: CASSLVGGDSAAYEQYF.

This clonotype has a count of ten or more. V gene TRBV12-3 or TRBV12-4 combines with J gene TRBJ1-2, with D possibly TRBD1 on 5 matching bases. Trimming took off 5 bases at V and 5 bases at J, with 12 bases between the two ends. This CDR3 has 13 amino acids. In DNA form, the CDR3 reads TGTGCCAGCAGTCCCGGGACCTTTTATGGCTACACCTTC. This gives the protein CASSPGTFYGYTF.

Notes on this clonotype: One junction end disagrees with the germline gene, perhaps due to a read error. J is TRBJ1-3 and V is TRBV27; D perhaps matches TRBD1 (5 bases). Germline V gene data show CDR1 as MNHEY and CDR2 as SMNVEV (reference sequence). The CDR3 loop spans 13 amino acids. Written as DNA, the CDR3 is TGTGCCAGCAGGCAGGGCTCTGGAAACACCATACATTTT. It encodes CASRQGSGNTIHF.

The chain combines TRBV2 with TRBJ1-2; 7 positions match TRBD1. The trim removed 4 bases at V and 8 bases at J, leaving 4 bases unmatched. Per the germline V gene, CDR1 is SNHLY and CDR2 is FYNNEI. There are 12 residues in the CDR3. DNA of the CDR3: TGTGCCAGCAGTGGACAGGGACGAGGCTACACCTTC. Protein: CASSGQGRGYTF. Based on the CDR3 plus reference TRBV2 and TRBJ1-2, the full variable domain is EPEVTQTPSHQVTQMGQEVILRCVPISNHLYFYWYRQILGQKVEFLVSFYNNEISEKSEIFDDQFSVERPDGSNFTLKIRSTKLEDSAMYFCASSGQGRGYTFGSGTRLTVV.

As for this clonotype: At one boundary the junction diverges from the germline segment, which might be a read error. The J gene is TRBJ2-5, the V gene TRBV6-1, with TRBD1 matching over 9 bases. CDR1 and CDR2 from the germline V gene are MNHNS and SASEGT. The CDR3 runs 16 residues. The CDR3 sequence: CASEEIGTGRGETRYF. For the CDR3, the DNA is TGTGCCAGCGAAGAAATTGGGACAGGGCGTGGAGAGACCCGGTACTTC.

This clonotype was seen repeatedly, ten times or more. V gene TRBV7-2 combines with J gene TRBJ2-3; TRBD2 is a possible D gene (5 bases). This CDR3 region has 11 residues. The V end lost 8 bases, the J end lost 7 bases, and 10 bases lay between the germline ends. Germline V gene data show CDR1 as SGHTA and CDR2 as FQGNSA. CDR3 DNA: TGTGCCAGCGGGGAGCGGTATACGCAGTATTTT. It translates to CASGERYTQYF.

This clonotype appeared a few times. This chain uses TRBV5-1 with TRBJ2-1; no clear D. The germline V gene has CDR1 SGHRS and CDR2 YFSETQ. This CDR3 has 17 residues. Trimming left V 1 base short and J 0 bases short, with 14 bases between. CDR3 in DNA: TGCGCCAGCAGCTTGTTACTTAGGCAGAGCTCCTACAATGAGCAGTTCTTC. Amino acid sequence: CASSLLLRQSSYNEQFF. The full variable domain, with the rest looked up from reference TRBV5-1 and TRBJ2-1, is KAGVTQTPRYLIKTRGQQVTLSCSPISGHRSVSWYQQTPGQGLQFLFEYFSETQRNKGNFPGRFSGRQFSNSRSEMNVSTLELGDSALYLCASSLLLRQSSYNEQFFGPGTRLTVL.

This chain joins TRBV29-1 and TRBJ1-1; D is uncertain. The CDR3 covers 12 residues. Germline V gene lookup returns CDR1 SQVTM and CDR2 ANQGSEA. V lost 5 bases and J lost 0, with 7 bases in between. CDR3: CSVPVMNTEAFF. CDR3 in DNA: TGCAGCGTTCCGGTGATGAACACTGAAGCTTTCTTT.

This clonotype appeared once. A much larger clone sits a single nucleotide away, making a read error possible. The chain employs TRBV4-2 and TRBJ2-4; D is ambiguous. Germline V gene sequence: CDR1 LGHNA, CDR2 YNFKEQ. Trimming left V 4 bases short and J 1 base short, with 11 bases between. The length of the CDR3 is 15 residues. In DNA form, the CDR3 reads TGTGCCAGCAGCCCAACATCGGAGGCCAAAAACATTCAGTACTTC. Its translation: CASSPTSEAKNIQYF.

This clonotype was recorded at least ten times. CDR3 amino acids: CASSSGLPPGELFF. CDR3 in DNA: TGTGCCAGCAGCTCGGGACTGCCCCCCGGGGAGCTGTTTTTT. V usage is TRBV7-3 and J usage is TRBJ2-2; TRBD2 might be the D (6 bases). The V end was cut by 4 bases, the J end by 6 bases, with 12 bases between. The length of the CDR3 is 14 residues. CDR1 is SGHTA, CDR2 FQGTGA, per germline. Based on the CDR3 plus reference TRBV7-3 and TRBJ2-2, the full variable domain is GAGVSQTPSNKVTEKGKYVELRCDPISGHTALYWYRQSLGQGPEFLIYFQGTGAADDSGLPNDRFFAVRPEGSVSTLKIQRTERGDSAVYLCASSSGLPPGELFFGEGSRLTVL.

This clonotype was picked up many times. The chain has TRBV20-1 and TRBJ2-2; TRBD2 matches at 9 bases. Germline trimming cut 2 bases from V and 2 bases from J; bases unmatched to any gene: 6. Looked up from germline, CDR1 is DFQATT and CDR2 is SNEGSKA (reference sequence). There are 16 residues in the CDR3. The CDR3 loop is CSARRTSEPNTGELFF. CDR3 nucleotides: TGCAGTGCTAGACGGACTAGCGAACCCAACACCGGGGAGCTGTTTTTT.

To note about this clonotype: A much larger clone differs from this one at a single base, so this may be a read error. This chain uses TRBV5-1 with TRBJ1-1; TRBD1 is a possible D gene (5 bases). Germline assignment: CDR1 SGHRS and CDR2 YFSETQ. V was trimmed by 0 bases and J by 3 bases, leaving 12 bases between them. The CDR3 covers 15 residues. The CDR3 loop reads CASSLGGLRDTEAFF. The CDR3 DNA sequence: TGCGCCAGCAGCTTGGGGGGACTCCGGGACACTGAAGCTTTCTTT.

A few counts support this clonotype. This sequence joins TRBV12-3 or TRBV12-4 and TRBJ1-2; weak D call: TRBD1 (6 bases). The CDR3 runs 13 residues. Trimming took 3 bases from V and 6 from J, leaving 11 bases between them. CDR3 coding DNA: TGTGCCAGCAGTTTTATTCAGGGGCATGGCTACACCTTC. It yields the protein CASSFIQGHGYTF.

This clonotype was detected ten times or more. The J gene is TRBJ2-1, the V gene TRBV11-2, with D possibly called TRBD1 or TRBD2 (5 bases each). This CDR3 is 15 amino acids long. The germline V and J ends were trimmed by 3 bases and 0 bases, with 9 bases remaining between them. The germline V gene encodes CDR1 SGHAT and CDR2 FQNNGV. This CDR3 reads CASSFGTSSYNEQFF. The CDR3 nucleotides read TGTGCCAGCAGCTTCGGGACGAGCTCCTACAATGAGCAGTTCTTC.

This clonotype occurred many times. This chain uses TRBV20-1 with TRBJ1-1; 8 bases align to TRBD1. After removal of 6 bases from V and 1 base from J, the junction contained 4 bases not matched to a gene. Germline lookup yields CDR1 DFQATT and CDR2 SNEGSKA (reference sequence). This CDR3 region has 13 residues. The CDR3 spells CSALGTGNTEAFF. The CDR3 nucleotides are TGCAGTGCACTCGGGACAGGGAACACTGAAGCTTTCTTT.

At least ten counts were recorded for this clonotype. CDR3 residues: CASSPGLTGEKLFF. The CDR3 nucleotides are TGTGCCAGCAGCCCCGGATTGACAGGGGAAAAACTGTTTTTT. The gene calls are TRBV7-2 and TRBJ1-4, with 7 bases aligning to TRBD1. Germline-derived CDR1 and CDR2 are SGHTA and FQGNSA. This CDR3 spans 14 amino acids. Trimming took 5 bases from V and 8 from J; bases not matched to a gene: 8.

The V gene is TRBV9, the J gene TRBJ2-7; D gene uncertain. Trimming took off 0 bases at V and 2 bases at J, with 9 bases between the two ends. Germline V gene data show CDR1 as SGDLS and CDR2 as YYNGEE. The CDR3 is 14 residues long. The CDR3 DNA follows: TGTGCCAGCAGCGTAGATGGGGTTACCTACGAGCAGTACTTC. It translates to CASSVDGVTYEQYF.

The CDR3 DNA follows: TGTGCCAGCAGCTTGTGGGGAGGTGAAGCTTTCTTT. This sequence encodes CASSLWGGEAFF. The rearrangement joins TRBV5-5 to TRBJ1-1; D unresolved. Germline V CDR1 and CDR2: SGHKS, YYEKEE (reference sequence). The ends were cut back, 1 base at V and 7 bases at J, with 8 bases in the middle. CDR3 length equals 12 residues.

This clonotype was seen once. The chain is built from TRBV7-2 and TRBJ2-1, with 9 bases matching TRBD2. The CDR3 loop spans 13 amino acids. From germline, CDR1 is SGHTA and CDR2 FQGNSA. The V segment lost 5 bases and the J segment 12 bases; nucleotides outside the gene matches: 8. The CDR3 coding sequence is TGTGCCAGCAGCCAGCGACTAGCGGCCCGGCAGTTCTTC. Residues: CASSQRLAARQFF.

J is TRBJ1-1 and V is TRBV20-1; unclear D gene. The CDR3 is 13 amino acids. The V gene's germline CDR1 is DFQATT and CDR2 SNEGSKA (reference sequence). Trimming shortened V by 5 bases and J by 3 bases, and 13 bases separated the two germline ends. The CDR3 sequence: CSARFVGHTEAFF. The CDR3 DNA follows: TGCAGTGCTCGCTTCGTTGGCCACACTGAAGCTTTCTTT.

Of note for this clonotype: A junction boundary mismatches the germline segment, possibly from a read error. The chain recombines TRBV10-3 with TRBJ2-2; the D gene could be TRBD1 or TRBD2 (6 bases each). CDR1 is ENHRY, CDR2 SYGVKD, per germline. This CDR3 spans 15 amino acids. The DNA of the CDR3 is TGTGCCATCGGTGAGTCGGAAGCGGCGGAGGGGGGGCTGTTTTTT. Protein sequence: CAIGESEAAEGGLFF.

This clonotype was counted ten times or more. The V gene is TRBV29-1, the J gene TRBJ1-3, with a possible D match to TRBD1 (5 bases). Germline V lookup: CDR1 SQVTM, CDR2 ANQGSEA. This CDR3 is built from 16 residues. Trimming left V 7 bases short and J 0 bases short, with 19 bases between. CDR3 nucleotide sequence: TGCAGCGCGGGGGGGACGGGATCGGACTCTGGAAACACCATATATTTT. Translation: CSAGGTGSDSGNTIYF.

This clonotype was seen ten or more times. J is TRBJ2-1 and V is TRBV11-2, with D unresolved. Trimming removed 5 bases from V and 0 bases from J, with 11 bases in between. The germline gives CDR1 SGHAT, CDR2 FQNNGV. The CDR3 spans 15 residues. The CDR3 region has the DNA TGTGCCAGCAGCCCTGACCCGAGCTCCTACAATGAGCAGTTCTTC. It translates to CASSPDPSSYNEQFF.

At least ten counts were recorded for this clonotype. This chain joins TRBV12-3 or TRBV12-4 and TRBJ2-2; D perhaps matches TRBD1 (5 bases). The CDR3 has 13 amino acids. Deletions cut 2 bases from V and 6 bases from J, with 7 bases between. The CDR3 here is CASSLSGSGELFF. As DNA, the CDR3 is TGTGCCAGCAGTTTATCAGGGTCCGGGGAGCTGTTTTTT.

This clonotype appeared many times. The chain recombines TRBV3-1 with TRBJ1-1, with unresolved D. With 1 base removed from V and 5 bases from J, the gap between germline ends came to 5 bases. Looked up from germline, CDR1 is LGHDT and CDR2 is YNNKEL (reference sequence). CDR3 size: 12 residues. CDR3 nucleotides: TGTGCCAGCAGCCAAGTCGGGACTGAAGCTTTCTTT. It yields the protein CASSQVGTEAFF. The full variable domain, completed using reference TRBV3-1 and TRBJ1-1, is DTAVSQTPKYLVTQMGNDKSIKCEQNLGHDTMYWYKQDSKKFLKIMFSYNNKELIINETVPNRFSPKSPDKAHLNLHINSLELGDSAVYFCASSQVGTEAFFGQGTRLTVV.